Presented here are 15 T cell receptor beta chains from one specimen sequenced in a study of blood T cell repertoires in COVID-19. The table came from immunoSEQ multiplex PCR; TCRdb's copy has only in-frame clones and leaves some out. This sample has about 150,000 clones, with 84% found just once. Sequencing used peripheral blood. These receptors were obtained from a woman in her fifties or sixties in a cohort sampled during active or convalescent COVID-19.

The rearrangement uses TRBV10-1 and TRBJ2-1; 7 bases align to TRBD2. V shed 0 bases and J 9 bases; nucleotides not matched to a gene: 11. The germline CDR1 and CDR2 sequences are WNHNN and SYGVQD (reference sequence). The CDR3 sequence is 16 residues long. The CDR3 sequence: CASSESTRGRDGEQFF. The CDR3 DNA reads TGCGCCAGCAGTGAGTCGACTCGGGGGAGGGATGGTGAGCAGTTCTTC.

This chain connects TRBV18 to TRBJ1-1; 8 bases are a match to TRBD1. Trimming removed 3 bases from V and 3 bases from J; junction bases left unmatched: 9. Per the germline V gene, CDR1 is KGHSH and CDR2 is LQKENI. This CDR3 spans 16 amino acids. CDR3 nucleotides: TGTGCCAGCTCACCGCCAGGGGGCCTTAAGCACACTGAAGCTTTCTTT. This encodes CASSPPGGLKHTEAFF.

The chain employs TRBV10-2 and TRBJ2-2; a possible D gene is TRBD1 (6 bases). The V end lost 4 bases, the J end lost 3 bases, and 12 bases lay between the germline ends. This CDR3 is built from 15 residues. Germline V gives CDR1 WSHSY, CDR2 SAAADI. CDR3 amino acids: CASSGQVRDTGELFF. The CDR3, as DNA: TGCGCCAGCAGTGGACAGGTGAGAGACACCGGGGAGCTGTTTTTT.

The chain couples TRBV6-1 to TRBJ2-7; 8 bases align to TRBD2. Germline V lookup: CDR1 MNHNS, CDR2 SASEGT. With 6 bases clipped from V and 0 bases from J, the junction kept 4 bases outside the gene matches. There are 14 residues in the CDR3. This CDR3 is CASSPGGGSYEQYF. DNA of the CDR3: TGTGCCAGCAGCCCGGGGGGGGGCTCCTACGAGCAGTACTTC.

The rearrangement uses TRBV30 and TRBJ2-3; 11 bases align to TRBD1. V shed 8 bases, J shed 7 bases, and the junction held 17 bases outside the gene matches. This CDR3 has 16 residues. The V gene's germline CDR1 is GTSNPN and CDR2 SVGIG (reference sequence). This CDR3 is CARRLSGTGGAYTQYF. In nucleotides, the CDR3 is TGTGCCCGCCGCCTCTCAGGGACAGGGGGAGCATATACGCAGTATTTT.

V gene TRBV7-9 combines with J gene TRBJ1-1; TRBD1 agrees at 8 bases. The CDR3 has 17 amino acids. Per germline, CDR1 SEHNR and CDR2 FQNEAQ (reference sequence). Trimming cost V 5 bases and J 0 bases; bases outside gene matches: 11. The CDR3 sequence: CASSSPTGGSMNTEAFF. In nucleotides, the CDR3 is TGTGCCAGCAGCAGCCCTACAGGGGGGAGCATGAACACTGAAGCTTTCTTT.

The chain has TRBV18 and TRBJ1-1, with 9 bases identical to TRBD1. V gave up 6 bases and J gave up 5 bases; unmatched junction bases: 7. Per the germline V gene, CDR1 is KGHSH and CDR2 is LQKENI. This CDR3 spans 14 amino acids. The CDR3, as DNA: TGTGCCAGCTCTACGGGACAGGGACGAACTGAAGCTTTCTTT. The encoded protein is CASSTGQGRTEAFF. The complete variable domain, with remaining parts taken from reference TRBV18 and TRBJ1-1, reads NAGVMQNPRHLVRRRGQEARLRCSPMKGHSHVYWYRQLPEEGLKFMVYLQKENIIDESGMPKERFSAEFPKEGPSILRIQQVVRGDSAAYFCASSTGQGRTEAFFGQGTRLTVV.

V usage is TRBV7-3 and J usage is TRBJ2-7; a weak D match, TRBD1 (5 bases). Trimming cost V 3 bases and J 2 bases, with 11 bases left between them. This CDR3 spans 14 amino acids. Germline CDR1 is SGHTA and CDR2 is FQGTGA. CDR3 in DNA: TGTGCCAGCAGCTTTGGGCAGGGCCCCTACGAGCAGTACTTC. It encodes CASSFGQGPYEQYF.

V and J are TRBV20-1 and TRBJ2-1; tentative D call: TRBD1 (6 bases). V gave up 3 bases and J gave up 3 bases, with 15 bases separating them. The CDR3 has 15 amino acids. Looked up from germline, CDR1 is DFQATT and CDR2 is SNEGSKA (reference sequence). The CDR3 here is CSASVSGTLYNEQFF. CDR3 in DNA: TGCAGTGCTAGTGTCTCGGGGACACTCTACAATGAGCAGTTCTTC.

J is TRBJ2-2 and V is TRBV4-1, with D possibly being TRBD1 (5 bases). This CDR3 region has 19 residues. Per the germline V gene, CDR1 is MGHRA and CDR2 is YSYEKL. The germline V and J ends were trimmed by 3 bases and 1 base, with 21 bases remaining between them. CDR3 in DNA: TGCGCCAGCAGCCAGCTAGGGGCTCTACTGGTTCAGAACACCGGGGAGCTGTTTTTT. This codes for CASSQLGALLVQNTGELFF.

This sequence joins TRBV7-9 and TRBJ1-2; D possibly corresponds to TRBD1 (6 bases). The CDR3 has 14 residues. Trimming pared 5 bases from V and 6 bases from J, leaving 16 bases between. Germline V gene data show CDR1 as SEHNR and CDR2 as FQNEAQ (reference sequence). The CDR3 region has the DNA TGTGCCAGCAGCGTTCAACAGGGCAGGGATGGCTACACCTTC. Amino acids: CASSVQQGRDGYTF.

V usage is TRBV27 and J usage is TRBJ1-1, with 8 bases fitting TRBD1. The germline V gene encodes CDR1 MNHEY and CDR2 SMNVEV (reference sequence). The trim removed 7 bases at V and 4 bases at J, leaving 11 bases unmatched. The CDR3 loop spans 15 amino acids. The DNA of the CDR3 is TGTGCCAGCATCAGGCAGGGGGCTAGAGGCACTGAAGCTTTCTTT. Protein sequence: CASIRQGARGTEAFF.

The chain has TRBV30 and TRBJ1-5; D is possibly TRBD1 (5 bases). The CDR3 has 19 residues. Germline values: CDR1 GTSNPN, CDR2 SVGIG (reference sequence). V was cut by 4 bases and J by 3 bases, with 28 bases left in between. DNA of the CDR3: TGTGCCTGGAACCCCGCAAGGGGTGGGATTGGGGCCCCCAATCAGCCCCAGCATTTT. Residues: CAWNPARGGIGAPNQPQHF.

J is TRBJ1-4 and V is TRBV6-5; 8 bases are a match to TRBD1. The CDR3 has 15 amino acids. The germline V gene encodes CDR1 MNHEY and CDR2 SVGAGI. V shed 2 bases, J shed 7 bases, and the junction held 6 bases outside the gene matches. The CDR3 nucleotides are TGTGCCAGCAGTTACGGCAGGGGGCGAGGTGAAAAACTGTTTTTT. Protein product: CASSYGRGRGEKLFF.

V usage is TRBV19 and J usage is TRBJ1-4; 7 positions agree with TRBD1. Germline V gene data show CDR1 as LNHDA and CDR2 as SQIVND (reference sequence). The CDR3 covers 19 residues. The V gene end was trimmed by 5 bases and the J gene end by 0 bases; junction bases not matched to a gene: 15. The CDR3: CASSESTGTLGATNEKLFF. The CDR3 DNA is TGTGCCAGTAGTGAGTCGACAGGGACCCTAGGAGCAACTAATGAAAAACTGTTTTTT.